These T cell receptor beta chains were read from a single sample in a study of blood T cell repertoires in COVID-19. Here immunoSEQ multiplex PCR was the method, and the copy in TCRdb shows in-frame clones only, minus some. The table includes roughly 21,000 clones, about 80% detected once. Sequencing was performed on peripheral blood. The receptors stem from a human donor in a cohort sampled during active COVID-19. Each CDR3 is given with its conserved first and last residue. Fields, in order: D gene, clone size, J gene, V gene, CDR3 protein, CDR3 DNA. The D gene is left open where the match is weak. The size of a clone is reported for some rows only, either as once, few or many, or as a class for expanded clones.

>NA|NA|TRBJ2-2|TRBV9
CASSFRQPTGELFF
TGTGCCAGCAGCTTCCGACAGCCCACCGGGGAGCTGTTTTTT
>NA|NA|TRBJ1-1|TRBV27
CASSRVEGNTEAFF
TGTGCCAGCAGTAGAGTGGAGGGGAACACTGAAGCTTTCTTT
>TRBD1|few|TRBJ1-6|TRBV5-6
CASSLGGTVGNSPLHF
TGTGCCAGCAGCTTGGGAGGGACAGTCGGTAATTCACCCCTCCACTTT
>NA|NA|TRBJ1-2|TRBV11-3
CASSLGAANDYGYTF
TGTGCCAGCAGCTTGGGGGCGGCGAACGATTATGGCTACACCTTC
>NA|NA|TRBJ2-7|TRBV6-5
CASGRTVNYEQYF
TGTGCCAGCGGACGGACAGTGAACTACGAGCAGTACTTC
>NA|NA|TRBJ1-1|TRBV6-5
CASSIRQAGAEAFF
TGTGCCAGCAGTATCAGACAGGCGGGAGCTGAAGCTTTCTTT
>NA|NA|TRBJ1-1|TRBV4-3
CASSQDPRFNTEAFF
TGCGCCAGCAGCCAAGACCCCCGGTTCAACACTGAAGCTTTCTTT
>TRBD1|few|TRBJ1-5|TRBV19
CASSGQGSGFGNQPQHF
TGTGCCAGTAGCGGACAGGGTTCCGGTTTCGGCAATCAGCCCCAGCATTTT
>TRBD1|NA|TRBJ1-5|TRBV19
CASSIDHAGGAYQPQHF
TGTGCCAGTAGTATAGATCACGCAGGGGGCGCATATCAGCCCCAGCATTTT
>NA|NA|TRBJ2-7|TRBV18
CASSPPKGEAYEQYF
TGTGCCAGCTCACCCCCTAAGGGAGAGGCCTACGAGCAGTACTTC
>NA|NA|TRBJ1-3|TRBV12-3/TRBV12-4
CASRLDSGNTIYF
TGTGCCTCCCGCCTAGACTCTGGAAACACCATATATTTT
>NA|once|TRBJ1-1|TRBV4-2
CASSPGGHMNTEAFF
TGTGCCAGCAGCCCTGGGGGACATATGAACACTGAAGCTTTCTTT
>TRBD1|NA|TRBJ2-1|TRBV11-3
CASSLDQTGNEQFF
TGTGCCAGCAGCTTAGACCAGACAGGGAATGAGCAGTTCTTC
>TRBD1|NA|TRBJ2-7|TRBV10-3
CAISESTGVSYEQYF
TGTGCCATCAGTGAGTCGACAGGGGTGTCCTACGAGCAGTACTTC
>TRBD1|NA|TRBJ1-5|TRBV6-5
CASRETGKSNQPQHF
TGTGCCAGCAGAGAGACAGGGAAGAGCAATCAGCCCCAGCATTTT
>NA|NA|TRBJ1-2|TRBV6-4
CASSESGGMRNYGYTF
TGTGCCAGCAGTGAGAGCGGGGGGATGAGAAACTATGGCTACACCTTC
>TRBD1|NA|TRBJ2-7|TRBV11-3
CASSSKGQSGEQYF
TGTGCCAGCAGCTCTAAGGGACAGTCGGGGGAGCAGTACTTC
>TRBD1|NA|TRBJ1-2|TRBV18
CASSPVRGTGDGYTF
TGTGCCAGCTCACCGGTGCGGGGGACAGGGGACGGCTACACCTTC
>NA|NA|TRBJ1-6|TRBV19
CASSRKQVGSPLHF
TGTGCCAGTAGTAGAAAACAGGTTGGCTCACCCCTCCACTTT
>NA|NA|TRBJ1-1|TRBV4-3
CASSHPGVGRTEAFF
TGCGCCAGCAGCCATCCCGGGGTCGGGCGCACTGAAGCTTTCTTT
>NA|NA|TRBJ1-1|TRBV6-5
CASRPTANTEAFF
TGTGCCAGCAGGCCAACAGCGAACACTGAAGCTTTCTTT
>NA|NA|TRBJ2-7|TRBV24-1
CATSESGYEQYF
TGTGCCACCAGTGAGTCCGGCTACGAGCAGTACTTC
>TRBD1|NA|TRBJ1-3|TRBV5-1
CASSLRQGGNTIYF
TGCGCCAGCAGCTTAAGACAGGGCGGAAACACCATATATTTT
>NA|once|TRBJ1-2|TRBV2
CASSPARNYGYTF
TGTGCCAGCAGTCCCGCGAGGAACTATGGCTACACCTTC
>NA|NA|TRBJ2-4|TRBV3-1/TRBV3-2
CASSQEISRAKNIQYF
TGTGCCAGCAGCCAAGAAATTTCCCGGGCCAAAAACATTCAGTACTTC
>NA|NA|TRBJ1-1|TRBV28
CASVRKVGNTEAFF
TGTGCCAGCGTGCGGAAGGTAGGGAACACTGAAGCTTTCTTT
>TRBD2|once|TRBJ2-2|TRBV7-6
CASSLDRGGRWELFF
TGTGCCAGCAGCTTAGATCGGGGGGGGCGATGGGAGCTGTTTTTT
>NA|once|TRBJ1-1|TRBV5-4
CASSLDAGRGKTEAFF
TGTGCCAGCAGCTTGGATGCGGGCAGGGGTAAGACTGAAGCTTTCTTT
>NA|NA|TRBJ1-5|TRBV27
CASSSGVMLGIQPQHF
TGTGCCAGCAGTTCGGGGGTTATGTTAGGGATCCAGCCCCAGCATTTT
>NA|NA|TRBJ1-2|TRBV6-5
CASSFTGLLTDGYTF
TGTGCCAGCAGTTTCACAGGGTTACTGACCGATGGCTACACCTTC
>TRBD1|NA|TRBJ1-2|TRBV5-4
CASRAGDRGYGYTF
TGTGCCAGCAGGGCCGGGGACAGGGGCTATGGCTACACCTTC
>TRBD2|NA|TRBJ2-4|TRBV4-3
CASSQGTSGGSKNIQYF
TGCGCCAGCAGCCAGGGGACTAGCGGGGGATCCAAAAACATTCAGTACTTC
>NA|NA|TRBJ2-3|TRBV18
CASSPRGSTDTQYF
TGTGCCAGCTCACCACGAGGCAGCACAGATACGCAGTATTTT
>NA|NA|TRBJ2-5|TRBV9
CASSVGTDQETQYF
TGTGCCAGCAGCGTGGGGACTGACCAAGAGACCCAGTACTTC
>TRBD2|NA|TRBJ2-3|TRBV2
CASSGTSGGWGSTDTQYF
TGTGCCAGCAGCGGAACTAGCGGGGGGTGGGGTAGCACAGATACGCAGTATTTT
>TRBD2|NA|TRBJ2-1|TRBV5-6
CASSRTSGGVSEQFF
TGTGCCAGCAGCCGGACTAGCGGGGGGGTGAGTGAGCAGTTCTTC
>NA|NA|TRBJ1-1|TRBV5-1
CASSLGQSNTEAFF
TGCGCCAGCAGTCTCGGACAGAGTAACACTGAAGCTTTCTTT
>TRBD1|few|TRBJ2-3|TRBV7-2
CASSDPKGQGARDTQYF
TGTGCCAGCAGCGATCCCAAGGGACAGGGGGCAAGAGATACGCAGTATTTT
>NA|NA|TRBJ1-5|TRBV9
CASSVAGLNQPQHF
TGTGCCAGCAGCGTAGCCGGGTTAAATCAGCCCCAGCATTTT
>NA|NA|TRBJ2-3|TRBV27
CATPGPRTDTQYF
TGTGCCACCCCGGGTCCGAGAACAGATACGCAGTATTTT
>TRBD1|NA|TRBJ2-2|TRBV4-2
CASSRGQARGGELFF
TGTGCCAGCAGCCGCGGACAGGCAAGGGGGGGGGAGCTGTTTTTT
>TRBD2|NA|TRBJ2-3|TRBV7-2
CATSTSGGANTQYF
TGTGCCACCTCCACTAGCGGGGGGGCGAATACGCAGTATTTT
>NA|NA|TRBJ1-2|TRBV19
CASSMDTNYGYTF
TGTGCCAGTAGTATGGACACTAACTATGGCTACACCTTC
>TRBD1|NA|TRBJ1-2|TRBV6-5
CASSPGTAIYGYTF
TGTGCCAGCAGCCCCGGGACAGCAATCTATGGCTACACCTTC
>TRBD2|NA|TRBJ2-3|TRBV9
CASSATTSVASTDTQYF
TGTGCCAGCAGCGCGACCACTAGCGTGGCTAGCACAGATACGCAGTATTTT
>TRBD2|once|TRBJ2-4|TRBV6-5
CASSYLGAGGNIQYF
TGTGCCAGCAGTTACTTAGGAGCGGGGGGCAACATTCAGTACTTC
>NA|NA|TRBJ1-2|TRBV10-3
CAISESTGTYGYTF
TGTGCCATCAGTGAGTCGACAGGCACGTATGGCTACACCTTC
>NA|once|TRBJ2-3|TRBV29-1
CSVGVNGDLTDTQYF
TGCAGCGTGGGAGTCAACGGAGACCTCACAGATACGCAGTATTTT
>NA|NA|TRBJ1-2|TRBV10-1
CASRHDADTTRQEPNYGYTF
TGCGCCAGTAGGCACGATGCGGACACCACCAGACAGGAACCCAACTATGGCTACACCTTC
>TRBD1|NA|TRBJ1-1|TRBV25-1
CASSEYRGQVPREAFF
TGTGCCAGCAGTGAATATAGGGGACAGGTCCCACGAGAAGCTTTCTTT
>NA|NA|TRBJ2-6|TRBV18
CASSPTNNGASSGANVLTF
TGTGCCAGCTCACCCACCAATAATGGGGCCAGCTCTGGGGCCAACGTCCTGACTTTC
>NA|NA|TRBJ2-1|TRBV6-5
CASGYGGNSYNEQFF
TGTGCCAGCGGATACGGGGGTAACTCCTACAATGAGCAGTTCTTC